The 21 T cell receptor beta chains below were found in one sample sequenced in a study of breast tumors, draining lymph nodes, adjacent tissues. TCRdb re-called the multiplex PCR reads through MiXCR, storing one row per CDR3 protein. This table holds around 66,000 distinct CDR3 sequences, over 40% found once. The sequenced sample was breast tumor tissue. The receptors derive from a female donor with breast cancer. Some clones in this sample may be carry-over from other donors' samples.

The chain couples TRBV6-6 to TRBJ1-3; weak D call: TRBD1 (5 bases). This CDR3 is built from 16 residues. The germline V and J ends were trimmed by 2 bases and 3 bases, with 14 bases remaining between them. CDR1 MNHNY and CDR2 SVGAGI come from the germline V gene (reference sequence). The CDR3 coding sequence is TGTGCCAGCAGTTACAATGGGGGAGGAAGTGGAAACACCATATATTTT. Translating it yields CASSYNGGGSGNTIYF.

By share, this clonotype counts as medium-sized. The chain couples TRBV15 to TRBJ2-7; 9 bases align to TRBD2. There are 15 residues in the CDR3. Germline V lookup: CDR1 LNHNV, CDR2 YYDKDF (reference sequence). V was pared by 1 base and J by 5 bases, with 6 bases of the junction left unmatched. CDR3 nucleotide sequence: TGTGCCACCAGCAGAGGTGGGCGGGGGGGCAACGAGCAGTACTTC. Its translation is CATSRGGRGGNEQYF.

This clonotype was counted many times. This rearrangement joins TRBV28 to TRBJ1-4; 7 nucleotides align to TRBD1. This CDR3 is built from 14 residues. Germline loops: CDR1 MDHEN, CDR2 SYDVKM. Trimming took 6 bases from V and 6 from J; bases not matched to a gene: 7. The CDR3: CASSAGGRDEKLFF. CDR3 bases: TGTGCCAGCAGCGCAGGGGGGAGGGATGAAAAACTGTTTTTT.

This clonotype was detected ten times or more. The J gene is TRBJ2-7, the V gene TRBV27; 9 bases are shared with TRBD1. From germline, CDR1 is MNHEY and CDR2 SMNVEV (reference sequence). The CDR3 has 14 residues. The J segment lost 3 bases and the V segment lost 6 bases, leaving 6 bases of the junction unmatched. In DNA form, the CDR3 reads TGTGCCAGCAGGGGGACAGGGCATATCTACGAGCAGTACTTC. It specifies CASRGTGHIYEQYF.

This chain joins TRBV7-9 and TRBJ2-7; perhaps D is TRBD1 or TRBD2 (5 bases each). CDR3 length: 12 amino acids. The germline CDR1 and CDR2 sequences are SEHNR and FQNEAQ (reference sequence). Trimming took 3 bases from V and 7 from J, leaving 10 bases between them. The CDR3 DNA reads TGTGCCAGCAGCTTCACCGGGGCAGAGCAGTACTTC. It encodes CASSFTGAEQYF.

Judged by abundance, this clonotype is medium-sized. The J gene is TRBJ2-7, the V gene TRBV20-1; D is unclear. Trimming removed 3 bases at V and 3 bases at J, with 21 bases between. Per germline, CDR1 DFQATT and CDR2 SNEGSKA (reference sequence). This CDR3 is built from 16 residues. CDR3 sequence: CSASWSGLERVYEQYF. The DNA of the CDR3 is TGCAGTGCTAGTTGGTCTGGGCTCGAACGAGTCTACGAGCAGTACTTC.

This clonotype has ten or more counts. The rearrangement joins TRBV6-6 to TRBJ2-1; no clear D. Germline V gene data show CDR1 as MNHNY and CDR2 as SVGAGI (reference sequence). V was cut by 6 bases and J by 2 bases, with 8 bases left in between. CDR3 size: 13 residues. The CDR3 spells CASSSFTYNEQFF. The CDR3 bases are TGTGCCAGCAGCTCATTTACCTACAATGAGCAGTTCTTC.

This clonotype was observed once. The rearrangement links TRBV4-2 to TRBJ1-5; tentative D call: TRBD1 (5 bases). Deletions cut 3 bases from V and 4 bases from J, with 16 bases between. CDR1 is LGHNA and CDR2 is YNFKEQ in the germline V gene. The CDR3 runs 16 residues. The CDR3 DNA reads as TGTGCCAGCAGCCACGTTGGAAGGACACTTAATCAGCCCCAGCATTTT. It yields the protein CASSHVGRTLNQPQHF.

Many counts were recorded for this clonotype. The chain is built from TRBV18 and TRBJ2-7, with 7 nucleotides matching TRBD1. Looked up from germline, CDR1 is KGHSH and CDR2 is LQKENI. V lost 1 base and J lost 6; bases outside the gene matches: 9. This CDR3 spans 15 amino acids. The CDR3 is CASSPRQGLVGEQYF. DNA of the CDR3: TGTGCCAGCTCACCACGACAGGGCTTGGTGGGCGAGCAGTACTTC. Full variable domain (remainder filled in from reference TRBV18 and TRBJ2-7): NAGVMQNPRHLVRRRGQEARLRCSPMKGHSHVYWYRQLPEEGLKFMVYLQKENIIDESGMPKERFSAEFPKEGPSILRIQQVVRGDSAAYFCASSPRQGLVGEQYFGPGTRLTVT.

Many counts were recorded for this clonotype. Here the CDR3 DNA reads TGTGCCAGCAGTACCTGGGACAGGAGGAACACTGAAGCTTTCTTT. It codes for CASSTWDRRNTEAFF. The chain uses TRBV12-3 or TRBV12-4 and TRBJ1-1; 8 nucleotides agree with TRBD1. The V and J ends lost 5 bases and 1 base, in that order; junction bases with no gene match: 6. The CDR3 has 15 amino acids.

This clonotype occurred many times. This chain connects TRBV7-2 to TRBJ2-7; 10 nucleotides agree with TRBD1. After removal of 5 bases from V and 3 bases from J, the junction contained 13 bases not matched to a gene. This CDR3 contains 17 residues. The germline V gene has CDR1 SGHTA and CDR2 FQGNSA. The CDR3 is CASSPGQGVPSFYEQYF. CDR3 coding DNA: TGTGCCAGCAGCCCCGGACAGGGGGTCCCTAGTTTCTACGAGCAGTACTTC.

The chain recombines TRBV7-6 with TRBJ2-5, with 14 bases lining up with TRBD2. The CDR3 contains 17 residues. Trimming cost V 1 base and J 7 bases; bases outside gene matches: 8. Germline values: CDR1 SGHVS, CDR2 FNYEAQ. CDR3 region: CASSLGLAGGGRLTQYF. The CDR3 nucleotides read TGTGCCAGCAGCTTAGGACTAGCGGGAGGGGGGCGATTGACCCAGTACTTC.

The V gene is TRBV7-2, the J gene TRBJ1-2; 7 bases match TRBD1. After removal of 0 bases from V and 2 bases from J, the junction contained 3 bases not matched to a gene. Germline V gene sequence: CDR1 SGHTA, CDR2 FQGNSA. The CDR3 is 15 residues long. The CDR3 loop is CASSLAEQGNYGYTF. CDR3 DNA: TGTGCCAGCAGCTTAGCGGAACAGGGGAACTATGGCTACACCTTC. Supplemented by reference TRBV7-2 and TRBJ1-2, the full variable domain reads GAGVSQSPSNKVTEKGKDVELRCDPISGHTALYWYRQSLGQGLEFLIYFQGNSAPDKSGLPSDRFSAERTGGSVSTLTIQRTQQEDSAVYLCASSLAEQGNYGYTFGSGTRLTVV.

This clonotype appeared many times. The gene calls are TRBV6-5 and TRBJ2-2; 8 nucleotides agree with TRBD1. The CDR3 length is 15 residues. Germline V lookup: CDR1 MNHEY, CDR2 SVGAGI. The V gene end was trimmed by 6 bases and the J gene end by 7 bases; junction bases not matched to a gene: 10. CDR3 amino acids: CASSYGSGGGGELFF. The CDR3 bases are TGTGCCAGCAGCTACGGTTCAGGGGGCGGCGGGGAGCTGTTTTTT.

Comment on this clonotype: A junction end diverges from the germline sequence, so it may reflect a read error. V gene TRBV11-2 combines with J gene TRBJ1-2; tentatively, D is TRBD1 (6 bases). Germline V gene sequence: CDR1 SGHAT, CDR2 FQNNGV. This CDR3 has 15 amino acids. The CDR3 sequence is CACSWRQAPSYGYTF. The CDR3 nucleotides are TGTGCCTGCAGCTGGCGACAGGCCCCCTCGTATGGCTACACCTTC.

Regarding this clonotype: This CDR3 is missing its conserved last phenylalanine or tryptophan, likely due to a read error. The DNA is omitted, as the CDR3 cannot be located on it reliably, and the CDR3 follows TCRdb's listing. The V and J genes are TRBV16 and TRBJ1-6; no DNA check was done on the table's D call, TRBD1. CDR1 is KGHSY, CDR2 FQNENV, per germline. Counting both end residues, the CDR3 totals 14 amino acids. CDR3 in amino acids: CASSPRQGLTPLHL.

This clonotype was detected ten times or more. V and J are TRBV28 and TRBJ2-3; TRBD1 agrees at 7 bases. Germline CDR1 is MDHEN and CDR2 is SYDVKM. The CDR3 has 15 amino acids. J gave up 0 bases and V 5 bases, and 5 bases lay outside the gene matches. CDR3: CASSMGQSSTDTQYF. The CDR3 nucleotides read TGTGCCAGCAGTATGGGACAGTCTAGCACAGATACGCAGTATTTT.

The J gene is TRBJ2-2, the V gene TRBV2, with 7 bases that match TRBD2. This CDR3 has 16 residues. The trim removed 8 bases at V and 7 bases at J, leaving 16 bases unmatched. The germline gives CDR1 SNHLY, CDR2 FYNNEI. CDR3 region: CASGGGGGSLVGELFF. Written as DNA, the CDR3 is TGTGCCAGCGGCGGTGGGGGAGGGTCCCTGGTCGGGGAGCTGTTTTTT.

In the case of this clonotype: The junction departs from the called germline gene at one end, perhaps through a read error. The chain joins TRBV7-2 to TRBJ2-5; TRBD1 matches at 11 bases. The CDR3 totals 13 residues. CDR1 is SGHTA, CDR2 FQGNSA, per germline. The CDR3 region has the DNA TGCGCCAGCAGTTGGGACAGGGGGGAGACCCGGTACTTC. Residues: CASSWDRGETRYF.

This chain joins TRBV20-1 and TRBJ1-6; D might be TRBD1 (6 bases). Germline lookup yields CDR1 DFQATT and CDR2 SNEGSKA (reference sequence). The CDR3 contains 15 residues. Trimming removed 1 base from V and 10 bases from J, with 17 bases in between. CDR3 sequence: CSARVEAGERSPLHF. In DNA, the CDR3 is TGCAGTGCTAGAGTTGAGGCAGGGGAACGATCACCCCTCCACTTT.

This clonotype was detected ten times or more. The chain links TRBV12-3 or TRBV12-4 to TRBJ2-7; D call uncertain. The CDR3 totals 11 residues. V lost 6 bases, J lost 3 bases, and 6 bases lay in between. Here the CDR3 DNA reads TGTGCCAGCAGCCGATACTACGAGCAGTACTTC. It yields the protein CASSRYYEQYF.